A selection of T cell receptor beta chains follows, all from one sample in a study of cytomegalovirus exposure and HLA in healthy donors. TCRdb's copy holds only in-frame clones and misses some; the assay was immunoSEQ multiplex PCR. This sample has 150,000 to 200,000 clones, with less than 80% found just once. Material for sequencing was PBMCs. The receptors come from a woman aged 25-40 years in good health and CMV-seropositive. Both conserved end residues are trimmed from each CDR3. Clone size is stated in some rows and not others, as once, few, many or a class when expanded.

J	size	V	CDR3
TRBJ2-2	NA	TRBV5-4	ASSAPGGPGANTGELF
TRBJ1-6	NA	TRBV9	ASGTPGQGGSPLH
TRBJ1-3	NA	TRBV4-1	ASSQLGLSGNTIY
TRBJ1-2	NA	TRBV19	ASSIRGDDGYT
TRBJ2-3	NA	TRBV10-3	AISEILSAAGRTDTQY
TRBJ2-1	NA	TRBV2	ASVQDRSYNEQF
TRBJ2-7	NA	TRBV11-3	ASSPGFRGEQY
TRBJ1-4	NA	TRBV4-3	ASSPSSGTGNEKLF
TRBJ2-7	NA	TRBV7-2	ASSLGTQSSYEQY
TRBJ2-5	NA	TRBV7-2	ASSRITGTPRGETQY
TRBJ2-1	NA	TRBV6-6	ASSGGSSGYNEQF
TRBJ2-1	NA	TRBV29-1	SVKRDEQF
TRBJ2-3	NA	TRBV7-9	ASSPRGDTQY
TRBJ2-7	NA	TRBV5-6	ASSRSGTSIYEQY
TRBJ1-5	NA	TRBV2	ASREVRIQPQH
TRBJ2-1	NA	TRBV9	ASSAWTSGGANEQF
TRBJ2-3	NA	TRBV10-2	ASSETWADTQY
TRBJ2-1	once	TRBV11-3	ASSVPPGLGNNEQF
TRBJ2-3	NA	TRBV28	ASSFPREGRSDTQY
TRBJ1-2	NA	TRBV7-2	ASSLEGDGYT
TRBJ1-5	once	TRBV4-3	ASSEDRVGNQPQH
TRBJ2-1	few	TRBV4-3	ASSQDLGGRTNEQF
TRBJ2-3	few	TRBV10-3	AISESLAGVDTQY
TRBJ1-2	NA	TRBV15	ATSRPRDRGFGYT
TRBJ2-2	few	TRBV2	ATNERGGNTGELF
TRBJ1-5	NA	TRBV29-1	SVLLAVDQPQH
TRBJ1-1	NA	TRBV6-6	ASTLGHNTEAF
TRBJ1-2	NA	TRBV6-1	ASTLRQSDGYT
TRBJ2-7	NA	TRBV7-2	ASSPGAYEQY
TRBJ2-1	once	TRBV5-1	ASSPGGFLEWGQSYNEQF
TRBJ2-7	once	TRBV15	ATSRGEGTGDRAYEQY
TRBJ2-1	few	TRBV4-1	ASSLPGTGGREQF
TRBJ2-1	few	TRBV6-1	ASSESIAGGLNEQF
TRBJ2-7	NA	TRBV11-3	ASSLSGTGTYEQY
TRBJ1-3	NA	TRBV11-2	ASSPSSGNTIY
TRBJ2-7	NA	TRBV19	ASTRGQGAGEQY
TRBJ1-1	NA	TRBV5-6	ASSLGGPGLFTEAF
TRBJ2-4	NA	TRBV7-2	ASSQDTGTGGNIQY
TRBJ2-7	NA	TRBV6-5	ASTADSTYEQY
TRBJ2-2	once	TRBV10-3	AISPTNPNTGELF
TRBJ2-5	NA	TRBV5-1	ASSLEAGETQY
TRBJ2-6	NA	TRBV7-2	ASSPYTSGANVLT
TRBJ1-5	NA	TRBV19	ASSTSRDRAQH
TRBJ2-7	NA	TRBV5-1	ASSLGGTVSYEQY